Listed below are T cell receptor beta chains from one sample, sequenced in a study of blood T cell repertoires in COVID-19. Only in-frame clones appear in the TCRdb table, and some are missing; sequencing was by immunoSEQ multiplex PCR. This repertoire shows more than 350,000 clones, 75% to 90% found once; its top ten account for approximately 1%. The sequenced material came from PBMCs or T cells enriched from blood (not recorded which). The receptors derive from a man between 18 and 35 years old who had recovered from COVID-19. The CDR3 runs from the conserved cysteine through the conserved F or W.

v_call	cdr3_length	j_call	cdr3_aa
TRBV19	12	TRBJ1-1	CASRDRGPKAFF
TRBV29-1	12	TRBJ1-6	CSVGVVGSPLHF
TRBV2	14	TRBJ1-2	CASSEDRGRPGYTF
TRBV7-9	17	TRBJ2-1	CASSLVRGRVSYNEQFF
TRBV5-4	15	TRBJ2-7	CASSLVGAIPYEQYF
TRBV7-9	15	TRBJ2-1	CASSKDRSSYNEQFF
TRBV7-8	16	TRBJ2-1	CASSLVRGTNYNEQFF
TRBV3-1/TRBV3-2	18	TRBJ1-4	CASSQDRLEDRENEKLFF
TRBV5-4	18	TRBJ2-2	CASSASGGARRNTGELFF
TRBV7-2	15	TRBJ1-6	CASSPSTGLASPLHF
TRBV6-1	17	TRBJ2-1	CASSEAQLAGGYNEQFF
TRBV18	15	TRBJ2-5	CASSEGTGGGETQYF
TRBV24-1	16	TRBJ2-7	CATSDSPAGGIYEQYF
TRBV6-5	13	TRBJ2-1	CARPWDNKNEQFF
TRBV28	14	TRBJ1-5	CASSFSRVGQPQHF
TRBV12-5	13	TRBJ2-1	CASGLLGQAKQFF
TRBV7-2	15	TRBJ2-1	CASSRNSGRANEQFF
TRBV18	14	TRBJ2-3	CASSPTGYTDTQYF
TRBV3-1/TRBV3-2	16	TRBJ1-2	CASSHPGQGAGYGYTF
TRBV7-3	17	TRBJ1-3	CASSLIPGRGSTCAIYF
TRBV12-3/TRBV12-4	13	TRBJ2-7	CASSRGGAYEQYF
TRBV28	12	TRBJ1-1	CAITGRNTEAFF
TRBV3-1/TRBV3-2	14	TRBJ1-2	CASSQDHINYGYTF
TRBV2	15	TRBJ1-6	CASSGEAGRNSPLHF
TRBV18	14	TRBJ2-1	CASSPGQGNNEQFF
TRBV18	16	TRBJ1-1	CASSPRRGEGVTEAFF
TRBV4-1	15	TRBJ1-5	CASSQREGGDQPQHF
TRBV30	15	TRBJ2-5	CAWSVLGGARETQYF
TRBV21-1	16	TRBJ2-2	CASSRPDRGLSGELFF
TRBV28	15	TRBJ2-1	CASRPQQGDNNEQFF
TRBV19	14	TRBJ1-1	CASSIDPLRTEAFF
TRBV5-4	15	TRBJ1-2	CASSPRGGGNYGYTF
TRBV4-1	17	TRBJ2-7	CASSQVERQGVPYEQYF
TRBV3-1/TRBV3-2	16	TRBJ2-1	CASSRSSGGGHNEQFF
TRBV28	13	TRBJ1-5	CATEDRSNQPQHF
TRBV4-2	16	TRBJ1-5	CASSQDFKPGLQPQHF
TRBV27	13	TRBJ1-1	CASSFAGGTEAFF
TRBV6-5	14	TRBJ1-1	CATTRDRGFTEAFF
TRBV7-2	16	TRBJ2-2	CASSLRGLQATGELFF
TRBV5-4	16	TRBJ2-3	CASSFRAGGLTDTQYF
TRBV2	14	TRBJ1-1	CASSEEGFVAEAFF
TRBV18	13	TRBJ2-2	CASSPIATGELFF
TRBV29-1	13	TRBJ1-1	CSVLGVKNTEAFF
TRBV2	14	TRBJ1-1	CASRTPSTTPEAFF
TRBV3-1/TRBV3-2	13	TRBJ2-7	CASRREGSYEQYF
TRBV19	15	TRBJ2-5	CASSSQGAPGETQYF
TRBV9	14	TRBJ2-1	CASSFRTGGDEQFF
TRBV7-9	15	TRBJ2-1	CASSAQRVSYNEQFF
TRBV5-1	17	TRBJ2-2	CASSLAASGKNTGELFF
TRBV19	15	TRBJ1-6	CASNYGQGANSPLHF
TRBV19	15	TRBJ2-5	CASSIPSGSQETQYF
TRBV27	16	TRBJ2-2	CASSRGTSGSTGELFF
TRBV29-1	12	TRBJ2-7	CSAKTDYYEQYF